What follows describes a single T cell receptor beta chain. This CDR3 contains 16 residues. The ends were cut back, 5 bases at V and 2 bases at J, with 16 bases in the middle. Germline values: CDR1 LGHNA, CDR2 YNFKEQ. Only in-frame clones appear in the TCRdb table, and some are missing; sequencing was by immunoSEQ multiplex PCR. Of about 260,000 clones detected, about 82% appear once; the ten largest clones hold roughly 2%. The data stem from a study of blood T cell repertoires in COVID-19. Study-wide background: Sample material is recorded as cDNA or gDNA derived from T cells, B-cell-depleted T cells, or PBMCs.

Participants had their cohort set by participant-reported clinical history. The J gene is TRBJ2-1, the V gene TRBV4-2; D remains ambiguous. The TCR originated in a woman aged 50 to 60 who had recovered from COVID-19. The source material was PBMCs or T cells enriched from blood (not recorded which). The chain's CDR3 is CASSALGSTTYNEQFF. DNA for the CDR3: TGTGCCAGCAGCGCCCTCGGGTCAACAACCTACAATGAGCAGTTCTTC.